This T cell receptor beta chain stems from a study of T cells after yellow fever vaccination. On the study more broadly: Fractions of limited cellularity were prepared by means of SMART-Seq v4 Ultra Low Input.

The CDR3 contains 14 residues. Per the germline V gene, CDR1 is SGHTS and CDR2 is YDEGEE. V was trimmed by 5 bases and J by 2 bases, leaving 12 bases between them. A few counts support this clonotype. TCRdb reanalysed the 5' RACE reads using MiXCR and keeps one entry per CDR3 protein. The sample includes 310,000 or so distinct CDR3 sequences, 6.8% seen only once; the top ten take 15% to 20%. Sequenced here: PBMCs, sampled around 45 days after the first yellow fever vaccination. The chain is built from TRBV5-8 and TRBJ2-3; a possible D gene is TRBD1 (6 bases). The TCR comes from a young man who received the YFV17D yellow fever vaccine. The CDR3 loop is CASRIGQYTDTQYF. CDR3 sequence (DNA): TGTGCCAGCAGGATTGGACAGTACACAGATACGCAGTATTTT. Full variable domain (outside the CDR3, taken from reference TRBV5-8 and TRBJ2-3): EAGVTQSPTHLIKTRGQQATLRCSPISGHTSVYWYQQALGLGLQFLLWYDEGEERNRGNFPPRFSGRQFPNYSSELNVNALELEDSALYLCASRIGQYTDTQYFGPGTRLTVL.